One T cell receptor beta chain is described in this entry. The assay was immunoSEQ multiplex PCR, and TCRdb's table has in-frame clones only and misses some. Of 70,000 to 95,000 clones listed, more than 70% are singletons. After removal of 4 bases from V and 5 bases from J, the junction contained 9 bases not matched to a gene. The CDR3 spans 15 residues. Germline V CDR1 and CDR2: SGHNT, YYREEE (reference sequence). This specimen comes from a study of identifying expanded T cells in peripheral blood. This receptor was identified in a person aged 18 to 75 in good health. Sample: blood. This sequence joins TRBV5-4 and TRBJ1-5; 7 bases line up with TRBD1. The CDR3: CASSVQGLSDQPQHF. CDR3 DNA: TGTGCCAGCAGCGTACAGGGGTTATCGGATCAGCCCCAGCATTTT.